The rows below give T cell receptor beta chains drawn from one sample of a study of preoperative IRX-2 immunotherapy in early breast cancer. Generated by immunoSEQ multiplex PCR, the TCRdb table keeps only in-frame clones and is missing some. The data show roughly 43,000 clones, about 94% seen once. Sequences were derived from tumor tissue, sampled after IRX-2 immunotherapy. These receptors were taken from a human donor with breast cancer. Both conserved end residues are part of each CDR3. D genes are given only for firm matches. The listing skips clone size in some rows; elsewhere it reads once, few, many or a size class.

v_call: TRBV11-2; d_call: NA; j_call: TRBJ1-2; clone_size: NA; cdr3_nt: TGTGCCAGCAGCTCATCTAACTATGGCTACACCTTC; cdr3_aa: CASSSSNYGYTF
v_call: TRBV5-6; d_call: NA; j_call: TRBJ1-2; clone_size: NA; cdr3_nt: TGTGCCAGCAGTTCCGGGCCCTATGGCTACACCTTC; cdr3_aa: CASSSGPYGYTF
v_call: TRBV19; d_call: NA; j_call: TRBJ1-2; clone_size: NA; cdr3_nt: TGTGCCAGTAGTATACGGGGAGTCGACTATGGCTACACCTTC; cdr3_aa: CASSIRGVDYGYTF
v_call: TRBV18; d_call: NA; j_call: TRBJ2-1; clone_size: once; cdr3_nt: TGTGCCAGCTCACGAGGGAGGCCTTCCTACAATGAGCAGTTCTTC; cdr3_aa: CASSRGRPSYNEQFF
v_call: TRBV5-1; d_call: NA; j_call: TRBJ2-1; clone_size: NA; cdr3_nt: TGCGCCAGCAGCACAACCAAGACGCGGGGCCAGGATGAGCAGTTCTTC; cdr3_aa: CASSTTKTRGQDEQFF
v_call: TRBV2; d_call: NA; j_call: TRBJ2-3; clone_size: NA; cdr3_nt: TGTGCCAGCAGCGTTCAGGAATTCACAGATACGCAGTATTTT; cdr3_aa: CASSVQEFTDTQYF
v_call: TRBV7-2; d_call: NA; j_call: TRBJ1-1; clone_size: NA; cdr3_nt: TGTGCCAGCAGCTTATTAGTGTTCGATCAGGGAACTGAAGCTTTCTTT; cdr3_aa: CASSLLVFDQGTEAFF
v_call: TRBV4-3; d_call: NA; j_call: TRBJ1-4; clone_size: NA; cdr3_nt: TGCGCCAGCAGCCTCCTGAGGGGCATCACTAATGAAAAACTGTTTTTT; cdr3_aa: CASSLLRGITNEKLFF
v_call: TRBV6-1; d_call: NA; j_call: TRBJ2-7; clone_size: NA; cdr3_nt: TGTGCCAGCGGGGGGCGGGGGCCCTACGAGCAGTACTTC; cdr3_aa: CASGGRGPYEQYF
v_call: TRBV28; d_call: TRBD2; j_call: TRBJ2-7; clone_size: NA; cdr3_nt: TGTGCCAGCAGTCCCTTGGCGGGAGGGCCTGACGAGCAGTACTTC; cdr3_aa: CASSPLAGGPDEQYF
v_call: TRBV27; d_call: TRBD2; j_call: TRBJ2-3; clone_size: NA; cdr3_nt: TGTGCCAGCAGTCCAATAGCGGGAATTAGCACAGATACGCAGTATTTT; cdr3_aa: CASSPIAGISTDTQYF
v_call: TRBV11-3; d_call: TRBD2; j_call: TRBJ2-1; clone_size: NA; cdr3_nt: TGTGCCAGCAGCTTACTTGGTAGCGGGCCGTACAATGAGCAGTTCTTC; cdr3_aa: CASSLLGSGPYNEQFF